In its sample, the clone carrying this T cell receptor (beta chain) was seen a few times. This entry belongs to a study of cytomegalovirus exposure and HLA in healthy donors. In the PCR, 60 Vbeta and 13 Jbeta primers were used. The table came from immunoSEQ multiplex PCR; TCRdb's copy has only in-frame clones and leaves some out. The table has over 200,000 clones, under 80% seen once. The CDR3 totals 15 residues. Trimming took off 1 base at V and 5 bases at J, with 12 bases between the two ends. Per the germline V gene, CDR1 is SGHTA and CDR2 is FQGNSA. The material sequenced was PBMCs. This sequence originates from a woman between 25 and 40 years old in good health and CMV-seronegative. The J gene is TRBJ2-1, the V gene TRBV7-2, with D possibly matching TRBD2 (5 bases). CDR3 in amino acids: CASSLGTALDNEQFF. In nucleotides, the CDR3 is TGTGCCAGCAGCTTAGGGACTGCCCTTGACAATGAGCAGTTCTTC.